This TCR beta chain was obtained from a study of T cells in women clearing cervical HPV infection. The overall study: Controls' single incident HPV16 infection cleared within 12 months without precancer. Case blood was drawn when the lesion was first found; control blood after infection became undetectable.

The CDR3 has 14 amino acids. Per the germline V gene, CDR1 is SGHTA and CDR2 is FQGNSA. Between the trimmed V and J ends, which lost 5 bases and 3 bases, there was a span of 12 bases. All participants had a single incident cervical HPV16 infection, and prevalent HPV16 infections were excluded. Dot-blot hybridization genotyped cervical HPV amplified with MY09/MY11 PCR. Regarding this clone: The CDR3 goes on 3 residues after the read ends, and that part is filled in from the germline J gene.

The repertoire was sequenced with immunoSEQ multiplex PCR; TCRdb's copy has only in-frame clones and lacks some. The record lists approximately 34,000 clones, of which the ten most abundant hold 1.4%. This sequence was found in a woman between 18 and 75 years old with a cervical HPV16 infection that either progressed to CIN3+ or cleared (not recorded which). V and J are TRBV7-2 and TRBJ2-3; D gene unclear. Sequenced sample: blood buffy coat. The CDR3 sequence: CASSPGWPTDTQYF. The part of the CDR3 DNA that was read is TGTGCCAGCAGCCCCGGGTGGCCAACAGATACG. Filled out from reference TRBV7-2 and TRBJ2-3, the complete variable domain reads GAGVSQSPSNKVTEKGKDVELRCDPISGHTALYWYRQSLGQGLEFLIYFQGNSAPDKSGLPSDRFSAERTGGSVSTLTIQRTQQEDSAVYLCASSPGWPTDTQYFGPGTRLTVL.